This TCR beta chain was sequenced in a study of beta chain features in type 1 diabetes. As for the study in general: Age and gender were similar between patients and healthy donors, as were cell yields.

Remarks on this clone: Its antigen is not identified.

Sequenced material consisted of expressed TCRB transcripts (all of the isolated RNA was reverse transcribed). The protocol was immunoSEQ multiplex PCR, while the TCRdb copy is restricted to in-frame clones and leaves out a portion. The sample holds around 140,000 clones, less than 10% seen once. Study-wide results and limits: In all four CD4+ subsets, TCRB CDR3 length was significantly, moderately reduced in type 1 diabetes. More deletions and fewer insertions at VDJ junctions were seen in type 1 diabetes patients.

The TCR comes from a woman in her thirties or forties in good health. Sequenced input: central memory CD4+ T cells from blood.

CDR3 nucleotides: TGTGCCAGCAGTTCTACTAGCGGGGGACTCCAAGAGACCCAGTACTTC. Encoded protein: CASSSTSGGLQETQYF. The chain links TRBV27 to TRBJ2-5; 11 bases agree with TRBD2. This CDR3 region has 16 residues. From germline, CDR1 is MNHEY and CDR2 SMNVEV (reference sequence). The ends lost 4 bases at V and 1 base at J; junction bases unmatched: 5.